These T cell receptor beta chains were read from a single sample in a study of T cells after yellow fever vaccination. TCRdb re-analysed the 5' RACE reads in MiXCR, keeping a single row per CDR3 protein. This repertoire shows roughly 74,000 distinct CDR3 sequences, approximately 7% found once; its top ten account for around 35%. The sequencing here drew on CD8+ T cells sorted from PBMCs, taken about 5 days after the first yellow fever vaccination. These receptor sequences come from a man between 18 and 35 years old who received the YFV17D yellow fever vaccine. The CDR3 runs from the conserved cysteine through the conserved F or W. Fields, in order: D gene, clone size, J gene, V gene, CDR3 protein, CDR3 DNA. The D gene is left open where the match is weak. Where a row states a size, it is once, few, many or the class of an expanded clone; other rows omit it.

D gene: TRBD1
clone size: few
J gene: TRBJ2-6
V gene: TRBV11-2
CDR3 protein: CASSDRQGYTSGANVLTF
CDR3 DNA: TGTGCCAGCAGCGACCGACAGGGCTACACCTCTGGGGCCAACGTCCTGACTTTC

D gene: -
clone size: -
J gene: TRBJ2-2
V gene: TRBV19
CDR3 protein: CASSERATGELFF
CDR3 DNA: TGTGCCAGTAGTGAGAGAGCCACCGGGGAGCTGTTTTTT

D gene: -
clone size: -
J gene: TRBJ2-7
V gene: TRBV7-9
CDR3 protein: CASSPPGHPSYEQYF
CDR3 DNA: TGTGCCAGCAGCCCCCCGGGGCACCCCTCCTACGAGCAGTACTTC

D gene: TRBD1
clone size: many
J gene: TRBJ1-2
V gene: TRBV19
CDR3 protein: CASSATGATYGYTF
CDR3 DNA: TGTGCCAGTAGTGCCACAGGGGCCACCTATGGCTACACCTTC

D gene: TRBD1
clone size: -
J gene: TRBJ1-2
V gene: TRBV7-9
CDR3 protein: CASSPSVQGASGYTF
CDR3 DNA: TGTGCCAGCAGCCCAAGTGTACAGGGGGCGAGTGGCTACACCTTC

D gene: -
clone size: few
J gene: TRBJ1-1
V gene: TRBV27
CDR3 protein: CASSFMRGNTEAFF
CDR3 DNA: TGTGCCAGCAGTTTTATGAGGGGGAACACTGAAGCTTTCTTT

D gene: -
clone size: -
J gene: TRBJ1-5
V gene: TRBV27
CDR3 protein: CASRSGGQPQHF
CDR3 DNA: TGTGCCAGCCGTTCGGGGGGGCAGCCCCAGCATTTT

D gene: -
clone size: many
J gene: TRBJ1-2
V gene: TRBV29-1
CDR3 protein: CSVELSRADVDGYTF
CDR3 DNA: TGCAGCGTTGAACTTTCGCGGGCTGACGTTGATGGCTACACCTTC

D gene: -
clone size: -
J gene: TRBJ1-2
V gene: TRBV12-3/TRBV12-4
CDR3 protein: CASSFFSGNGYTF
CDR3 DNA: TGTGCCAGCAGTTTTTTTTCAGGGAATGGCTACACCTTC

D gene: -
clone size: many
J gene: TRBJ2-4
V gene: TRBV21-1
CDR3 protein: CASSKARTENIQYF
CDR3 DNA: TGTGCCAGCAGCAAAGCGCGGACAGAAAACATTCAGTACTTC

D gene: TRBD1
clone size: -
J gene: TRBJ1-2
V gene: TRBV7-2
CDR3 protein: CASSLSVRGHYGYTF
CDR3 DNA: TGTGCCAGCAGCTTAAGTGTCAGGGGGCATTATGGCTACACCTTC

D gene: -
clone size: few
J gene: TRBJ1-1
V gene: TRBV7-4
CDR3 protein: CASSLGQVGTEAFF
CDR3 DNA: TGTGCCAGCAGCTTAGGACAAGTGGGGACTGAAGCTTTCTTT

D gene: -
clone size: many
J gene: TRBJ2-2
V gene: TRBV3-1
CDR3 protein: CASSQDRNTGELFF
CDR3 DNA: TGTGCCAGCAGCCAAGATAGGAACACCGGGGAGCTGTTTTTT

D gene: TRBD2
clone size: -
J gene: TRBJ2-7
V gene: TRBV11-2
CDR3 protein: CASSGGTSGGTYEQYF
CDR3 DNA: TGTGCCAGCAGCGGAGGGACTAGCGGGGGGACCTACGAGCAGTACTTC

D gene: -
clone size: few
J gene: TRBJ2-2
V gene: TRBV4-1
CDR3 protein: CASSERVTGELFF
CDR3 DNA: TGCGCCAGCAGCGAGAGAGTGACCGGGGAGCTGTTTTTT

D gene: -
clone size: few
J gene: TRBJ2-7
V gene: TRBV7-9
CDR3 protein: CASSQMGLEQYF
CDR3 DNA: TGTGCCAGCAGCCAAATGGGACTCGAGCAGTACTTC

D gene: -
clone size: many
J gene: TRBJ2-1
V gene: TRBV5-1
CDR3 protein: CASSLAGGGGENEQFF
CDR3 DNA: TGCGCCAGCAGCTTGGCTGGGGGCGGTGGTGAGAATGAGCAGTTCTTC

D gene: TRBD1
clone size: many
J gene: TRBJ2-1
V gene: TRBV4-3
CDR3 protein: CASSQDLRGINEQFF
CDR3 DNA: TGCGCCAGCAGCCAAGACCTCAGGGGGATCAATGAGCAGTTCTTC

D gene: -
clone size: few
J gene: TRBJ1-1
V gene: TRBV10-3
CDR3 protein: CAIRLSMNTEAFF
CDR3 DNA: TGTGCCATCAGGTTAAGTATGAACACTGAAGCTTTCTTT

D gene: TRBD2
clone size: many
J gene: TRBJ2-1
V gene: TRBV5-1
CDR3 protein: CASSLASSGGYNEQFF
CDR3 DNA: TGCGCCAGCAGCTTGGCCTCTAGCGGGGGCTACAATGAGCAGTTCTTC

D gene: -
clone size: few
J gene: TRBJ1-1
V gene: TRBV5-4
CDR3 protein: CASSLTGFTEAFF
CDR3 DNA: TGTGCCAGCAGCTTGACAGGGTTCACTGAAGCTTTCTTT

D gene: -
clone size: many
J gene: TRBJ1-2
V gene: TRBV28
CDR3 protein: CASSLSLDNYGYTF
CDR3 DNA: TGTGCCAGCAGTTTGTCACTAGATAACTATGGCTACACCTTC

D gene: -
clone size: -
J gene: TRBJ2-1
V gene: TRBV5-4
CDR3 protein: CASSLAGKGWNEQFF
CDR3 DNA: TGTGCCAGCAGCTTGGCCGGGAAGGGTTGGAATGAGCAGTTCTTC

D gene: -
clone size: few
J gene: TRBJ1-5
V gene: TRBV12-3/TRBV12-4
CDR3 protein: CASSLEPTNNQPQHF
CDR3 DNA: TGTGCCAGCAGTTTAGAACCCACTAACAATCAGCCCCAGCATTTT

D gene: TRBD1
clone size: few
J gene: TRBJ2-7
V gene: TRBV12-3/TRBV12-4
CDR3 protein: CASGGTGPRGEQYF
CDR3 DNA: TGTGCCAGCGGGGGGACAGGCCCCAGGGGCGAGCAGTACTTC

D gene: -
clone size: few
J gene: TRBJ2-1
V gene: TRBV6-2/TRBV6-3
CDR3 protein: CATKRGEQFF
CDR3 DNA: TGTGCCACTAAGCGAGGTGAGCAGTTCTTC

D gene: TRBD1
clone size: -
J gene: TRBJ1-5
V gene: TRBV6-4
CDR3 protein: CASSDSGRGYQPQHF
CDR3 DNA: TGTGCCAGCAGTGACTCCGGCAGGGGGTACCAGCCCCAGCATTTT

D gene: TRBD2
clone size: few
J gene: TRBJ2-3
V gene: TRBV4-1
CDR3 protein: CASSQEPSGVGDTQYF
CDR3 DNA: TGCGCCAGCAGCCAAGAACCCAGCGGGGTGGGAGATACGCAGTATTTT

D gene: -
clone size: -
J gene: TRBJ2-3
V gene: TRBV28
CDR3 protein: CASSLRVPNTDTQYF
CDR3 DNA: TGTGCCAGCAGTTTGCGGGTCCCGAACACAGATACGCAGTATTTT

D gene: TRBD1
clone size: many
J gene: TRBJ1-4
V gene: TRBV7-2
CDR3 protein: CASSPGQGYEKLFF
CDR3 DNA: TGTGCCAGCAGCCCGGGACAGGGGTATGAAAAACTGTTTTTT

D gene: -
clone size: few
J gene: TRBJ2-1
V gene: TRBV11-2
CDR3 protein: CASSSRPGSTGNEQFF
CDR3 DNA: TGTGCCAGCAGCTCAAGACCCGGGTCTACGGGCAATGAGCAGTTCTTC

D gene: -
clone size: many
J gene: TRBJ1-5
V gene: TRBV6-5
CDR3 protein: CASSYGINQPQHF
CDR3 DNA: TGTGCCAGCAGTTACGGGATCAATCAGCCCCAGCATTTT

D gene: -
clone size: many
J gene: TRBJ2-7
V gene: TRBV5-4
CDR3 protein: CASSLGREIYEQYF
CDR3 DNA: TGTGCCAGCAGCTTGGGTAGGGAGATCTACGAGCAGTACTTC

D gene: -
clone size: many
J gene: TRBJ2-2
V gene: TRBV11-2
CDR3 protein: CASSFRGNGELFF
CDR3 DNA: TGTGCCAGCAGCTTTAGAGGGAACGGGGAGCTGTTTTTT

D gene: -
clone size: many
J gene: TRBJ2-5
V gene: TRBV10-3
CDR3 protein: CAISAIGGPQETQYF
CDR3 DNA: TGTGCCATCAGTGCGATCGGGGGCCCTCAAGAGACCCAGTACTTC

D gene: TRBD1
clone size: few
J gene: TRBJ1-2
V gene: TRBV9
CDR3 protein: CASSVGQGNGYTF
CDR3 DNA: TGTGCCAGCAGCGTGGGACAGGGAAATGGCTACACCTTC

D gene: TRBD1
clone size: few
J gene: TRBJ2-7
V gene: TRBV14
CDR3 protein: CASSLRDRAIEQYF
CDR3 DNA: TGTGCCAGCAGCCTGCGGGACAGGGCAATCGAGCAGTACTTC

D gene: -
clone size: -
J gene: TRBJ2-7
V gene: TRBV4-2
CDR3 protein: CASSQYNPGPNYEQYF
CDR3 DNA: TGTGCCAGCAGCCAATATAACCCGGGACCCAACTACGAGCAGTACTTC

D gene: -
clone size: few
J gene: TRBJ1-2
V gene: TRBV29-1
CDR3 protein: CSVAPGTYGYTF
CDR3 DNA: TGCAGCGTCGCCCCGGGAACCTATGGCTACACCTTC

D gene: -
clone size: -
J gene: TRBJ2-2
V gene: TRBV6-2/TRBV6-3
CDR3 protein: CASSYFSGKTGELFF
CDR3 DNA: TGTGCCAGCAGTTATTTCTCGGGGAAGACCGGGGAGCTGTTTTTT

D gene: -
clone size: many
J gene: TRBJ1-1
V gene: TRBV7-9
CDR3 protein: CASSREQQGNTEAFF
CDR3 DNA: TGTGCCAGCAGCCGTGAGCAACAGGGGAACACTGAAGCTTTCTTT

D gene: -
clone size: many
J gene: TRBJ1-1
V gene: TRBV29-1
CDR3 protein: CSVVAGLNTEAFF
CDR3 DNA: TGCAGCGTTGTAGCAGGGCTGAACACTGAAGCTTTCTTT

D gene: TRBD1
clone size: -
J gene: TRBJ1-3
V gene: TRBV5-6
CDR3 protein: CASRRQGLGSGNTIYF
CDR3 DNA: TGTGCCAGCAGGAGACAGGGCTTGGGCTCTGGAAACACCATATATTTT

D gene: TRBD2
clone size: -
J gene: TRBJ2-1
V gene: TRBV4-2
CDR3 protein: CASSQEPGLAGGREQFF
CDR3 DNA: TGTGCCAGCAGCCAAGAACCGGGACTAGCGGGGGGGCGAGAGCAGTTCTTC

D gene: -
clone size: -
J gene: TRBJ2-1
V gene: TRBV4-2
CDR3 protein: CASSQETASSYNEQFF
CDR3 DNA: TGTGCCAGCAGCCAAGAGACAGCGAGCTCCTACAATGAGCAGTTCTTC

D gene: -
clone size: many
J gene: TRBJ1-2
V gene: TRBV5-1
CDR3 protein: CASKSKTGTDASGNTF
CDR3 DNA: TGCGCCAGCAAATCAAAGACCGGGACCGACGCCTCGGGGAACACCTTC

D gene: -
clone size: many
J gene: TRBJ2-1
V gene: TRBV21-1
CDR3 protein: CASSKDQGYNEQFF
CDR3 DNA: TGTGCCAGCAGCAAAGATCAGGGATACAATGAGCAGTTCTTC

D gene: TRBD1
clone size: few
J gene: TRBJ2-3
V gene: TRBV5-5
CDR3 protein: CASSPGTVSTDTQYF
CDR3 DNA: TGTGCCAGCAGCCCCGGGACAGTTAGCACAGATACGCAGTATTTT

D gene: TRBD1
clone size: -
J gene: TRBJ2-7
V gene: TRBV20-1
CDR3 protein: CSAGPSGTAPTEQYF
CDR3 DNA: TGCAGTGCTGGGCCGTCCGGGACAGCCCCGACGGAGCAGTACTTC

D gene: -
clone size: many
J gene: TRBJ2-3
V gene: TRBV9
CDR3 protein: CASSGLPGLKMPGDTQYF
CDR3 DNA: TGTGCCAGCAGCGGCCTCCCTGGACTAAAAATGCCGGGAGATACGCAGTATTTT

D gene: -
clone size: few
J gene: TRBJ1-2
V gene: TRBV30
CDR3 protein: CAWSRVNYGYTF
CDR3 DNA: TGTGCCTGGAGCAGGGTAAACTATGGCTACACCTTC

D gene: -
clone size: few
J gene: TRBJ2-5
V gene: TRBV5-5
CDR3 protein: CASSGAQGLETQYF
CDR3 DNA: TGTGCCAGCAGCGGGGCCCAGGGGCTGGAGACCCAGTACTTC